Shown below are 4 T cell receptor beta chains from a single sample sequenced in a study of blood T cell repertoires in COVID-19. Clones were read by immunoSEQ multiplex PCR, and TCRdb kept only the in-frame ones, dropping some. The table shows approximately 470,000 clones, with roughly nine tenths occurring only once. Sample: PBMCs or T cells enriched from blood (not recorded which). Receptors originate from a woman in her late teens or twenties who had recovered from COVID-19.

This clone occurred a few times. In the same sample, other DNA sequences code for this CDR3. V usage is TRBV7-2 and J usage is TRBJ1-2; weak D call: TRBD1 (5 bases). The V gene's germline CDR1 is SGHTA and CDR2 FQGNSA. The CDR3 loop spans 13 amino acids. V lost 6 bases and J 5 bases, leaving 13 bases between the germline ends. The chain's CDR3 is CASSPSGGYGYTF. CDR3 sequence (DNA): TGTGCCAGCAGTCCCTCGGGGGGATATGGCTACACCTTC. Filled out from reference TRBV7-2 and TRBJ1-2, the complete variable domain reads GAGVSQSPSNKVTEKGKDVELRCDPISGHTALYWYRQSLGQGLEFLIYFQGNSAPDKSGLPSDRFSAERTGGSVSTLTIQRTQQEDSAVYLCASSPSGGYGYTFGSGTRLTVV.

The V call is TRBV19, the J call TRBJ1-1; D is undetermined. V was cut by 4 bases and J by 0 bases, with 6 bases left in between. CDR1 is LNHDA and CDR2 is SQIVND in the germline V gene (reference sequence). The CDR3 length is 13 residues. CDR3 sequence reads: CASSRTLNTEAFF. CDR3 nucleotide sequence: TGTGCCAGTAGTAGGACTTTGAACACTGAAGCTTTCTTT.

The V call is TRBV30, the J call TRBJ1-1; 8 bases line up with TRBD1. This CDR3 is 12 amino acids long. CDR1 GTSNPN and CDR2 SVGIG come from the germline V gene (reference sequence). V lost 5 bases to trimming and J lost 6 bases; unmatched junction nucleotides: 5. Written as DNA, the CDR3 is TGTGCCTGGCTCAGGGGGCGGGCTGAAGCTTTCTTT. It codes for CAWLRGRAEAFF.

The rearrangement joins TRBV30 to TRBJ1-3; possibly TRBD1 for D (5 bases). The CDR3 is made up of 13 amino acids. V was trimmed by 0 bases and J by 3 bases, leaving 6 bases between them. Germline loops: CDR1 GTSNPN, CDR2 SVGIG (reference sequence). CDR3 sequence (DNA): TGTGCCTGGAGTGTACAGGTTGGAAACACCATATATTTT. It translates to CAWSVQVGNTIYF. The complete variable domain, with remaining parts taken from reference TRBV30 and TRBJ1-3, reads SQTIHQWPATLVQPVGSPLSLECTVEGTSNPNLYWYRQAAGRGLQLLFYSVGIGQISSEVPQNLSASRPQDRQFILSSKKLLLSDSGFYLCAWSVQVGNTIYFGEGSWLTVV.